The entry below describes one T cell receptor (beta chain). Its antigen is unidentified. The J segment lost 7 bases and the V segment lost 0 bases, leaving 3 bases of the junction unmatched. CDR1 is SGDLS and CDR2 is YYNGEE in the germline V gene. There are 16 residues in the CDR3. The source of the sample is a study of cytomegalovirus exposure and HLA in healthy donors. Study-wide findings and caveats: In a later analysis, common viral pathogens appeared linked to several of the most significant clusters.

The PCR made use of 60 Vbeta and 13 Jbeta primers. In the original workflow: Later analysis identified approximately 88 million unique TCR beta chains, 10 million to 12 million shared. Repertoires were generated with immunoSEQ multiplex PCR, while TCRdb's copy carries only in-frame clones and drops some. The V and J calls and clone size are taken from that table; D and trimming were inferred from the DNA. The sample holds 160,000 or so clones, approximately 81% seen once. Each donor was healthy, and each was a bone marrow donor. The rearrangement uses TRBV9 and TRBJ2-1, with 14 nucleotides matching TRBD2. This receptor was identified in a female donor in good health and CMV-seronegative. The sequenced sample was PBMCs. Written as DNA, the CDR3 is TGTGCCAGCAGCGTAGCAGGGACTAGCGGGAGTAATGAGCAGTTCTTC. This translates into CASSVAGTSGSNEQFF.